A single sample is the source of the 17 T cell receptor beta chains below, sequenced in a study of T cell clonotyping in hematopoietic cell transplantation. The assay was immunoSEQ multiplex PCR, and TCRdb's table has in-frame clones only and misses some. The sample consists of approximately 2,900 clones, around four fifths of them appearing once. Sample: peripheral blood mononuclear cells, taken 30 days after allogeneic stem cell transplant. These receptors were taken from a male patient aged 60 to 75 who had an allogeneic stem cell transplant, so T cells may come from the graft donor. Some clones in this sample may be carry-over from other donors' samples.

The chain has TRBV5-4 and TRBJ1-2, with a weak D call TRBD1 (6 bases). The CDR3 covers 15 residues. Trimming cost V 0 bases and J 4 bases, with 13 bases left between them. Germline loops: CDR1 SGHNT, CDR2 YYREEE (reference sequence). CDR3 region: CASSLDREDTYGYTF. CDR3 DNA sequence: TGTGCCAGCAGCTTGGACAGGGAGGACACCTATGGCTACACCTTC.

This clone was recorded only once. The chain links TRBV2 to TRBJ1-3; D uncertain. Germline CDR1 reads SNHLY; CDR2 reads FYNNEI. The V and J ends lost 4 bases and 1 base respectively, with 5 bases between them. The CDR3 totals 13 residues. The CDR3 nucleotides read TGTGCCAGCAGTGCCCCGTCTGGAAACACCATATATTTT. Its protein product is CASSAPSGNTIYF.

The chain recombines TRBV5-4 with TRBJ2-5; D is possibly TRBD1 (5 bases). CDR3 length: 13 residues. Trimming left V 9 bases short and J 2 bases short, with 14 bases between. In germline, CDR1 is SGHNT, CDR2 YYREEE (reference sequence). CDR3 sequence (DNA): TGTGCCACCAGAAACAGGTTTCAAGAGACCCAGTACTTC. Translating it yields CATRNRFQETQYF.

For this clone: The same CDR3 also results from other DNA sequences found in this sample. This chain uses TRBV19 with TRBJ1-2; no reliable D call. Looked up from germline, CDR1 is LNHDA and CDR2 is SQIVND (reference sequence). The CDR3 loop spans 10 amino acids. V was pared by 7 bases and J by 5 bases, with 5 bases between. CDR3 sequence reads: CASKGYGYTF. In DNA, the CDR3 is TGTGCCAGTAAAGGTTATGGCTACACCTTC.

The rearrangement uses TRBV5-5 and TRBJ2-1; no clear D. CDR1 is SGHKS and CDR2 is YYEKEE in the germline V gene (reference sequence). The length of the CDR3 is 11 residues. Trimming removed 2 bases at V and 10 bases at J, with 7 bases between. The CDR3 sequence: CASSFGQEQFF. The CDR3 DNA reads TGTGCCAGCAGCTTCGGTCAGGAGCAGTTCTTC.

The chain uses TRBV4-3 and TRBJ2-7; D perhaps matches TRBD1 (5 bases). Germline V gene lookup returns CDR1 LGHNA and CDR2 YSLEER. Trimming cost V 4 bases and J 0 bases, with 19 bases left between them. CDR3 length: 17 amino acids. The CDR3 protein is CASSPGLAAKSSYEQYF. The CDR3 DNA follows: TGCGCCAGCAGCCCAGGGCTGGCCGCGAAGAGCTCCTACGAGCAGTACTTC.

The gene calls are TRBV28 and TRBJ2-3; perhaps TRBD1 as D (5 bases). The germline V gene encodes CDR1 MDHEN and CDR2 SYDVKM. The CDR3 totals 15 residues. V was trimmed by 6 bases and J by 2 bases, leaving 15 bases between them. The CDR3 DNA is TGTGCCAGCAGCCTCCCGACAGAGCTCACAGATACGCAGTATTTT. It codes for CASSLPTELTDTQYF.

The chain has TRBV30 and TRBJ2-7; 9 nucleotides align to TRBD2. Germline CDR1 GTSNPN, CDR2 SVGIG (reference sequence). V trimming: 8 bases; J trimming: 3 bases; junction bases outside the gene matches: 8. The CDR3 contains 13 residues. The CDR3 spells CAGTGTSSYEQYF. In DNA, the CDR3 is TGTGCCGGAACCGGGACTAGCAGCTACGAGCAGTACTTC.

The rearrangement links TRBV6-1 to TRBJ2-7; the D gene is possibly TRBD1 (5 bases). V lost 2 bases and J 2 bases, leaving 10 bases between the germline ends. Germline loops: CDR1 MNHNS, CDR2 SASEGT. This CDR3 is 14 amino acids long. The CDR3 DNA is TGTGCCAGCAGTGAACAGGGCCAAACCTACGAGCAGTACTTC. Its translation is CASSEQGQTYEQYF.

This clone has only one observation. The J gene is TRBJ1-1, the V gene TRBV5-6; D possibly corresponds to TRBD1 (5 bases). The germline V gene has CDR1 SGHDT and CDR2 YYEEEE. The ends were cut back, 2 bases at V and 7 bases at J, with 9 bases in the middle. The CDR3 consists of 12 residues. The CDR3 here is CASSLPDNEAFF. The CDR3 region has the DNA TGTGCCAGCAGCTTACCGGACAATGAAGCTTTCTTT. The full variable domain, in which reference TRBV5-6 and TRBJ1-1 provide the parts outside the CDR3, is DAGVTQSPTHLIKTRGQQVTLRCSPKSGHDTVSWYQQALGQGPQFIFQYYEEEERQRGNFPDRFSGHQFPNYSSELNVNALLLGDSALYLCASSLPDNEAFFGQGTRLTVV.

This chain links TRBV5-1 with TRBJ2-7; 8 bases map to TRBD2. Germline V lookup: CDR1 SGHRS, CDR2 YFSETQ. CDR3 length equals 14 residues. J was trimmed by 4 bases and V by 1 base; bases with no gene match: 4. The CDR3 loop reads CASSLPSGFYEQYF. The CDR3 nucleotides read TGCGCCAGCAGCTTGCCTAGCGGGTTTTACGAGCAGTACTTC.

The chain joins TRBV5-4 to TRBJ2-5, with TRBD2 matching over 8 bases. CDR3 length equals 15 residues. V trimming: 2 bases; J trimming: 5 bases; junction bases outside the gene matches: 8. CDR1 is SGHNT, CDR2 YYREEE, per germline (reference sequence). The CDR3 DNA follows: TGTGCCAGCAGCTTCAGGGCGGGAGGACGGGAGACCCAGTACTTC. It encodes CASSFRAGGRETQYF.

The chain uses TRBV6-5 and TRBJ2-7; D uncertain. CDR1 is MNHEY and CDR2 is SVGAGI in the germline V gene. Trimming removed 0 bases at V and 2 bases at J, with 11 bases between. This CDR3 is built from 15 residues. The CDR3, as DNA: TGTGCCAGCAGTTACTCGGCAGGTTCTACCTACGAGCAGTACTTC. This encodes CASSYSAGSTYEQYF.

This rearrangement joins TRBV30 to TRBJ1-1; no reliable D call. The germline V and J ends were trimmed by 2 bases and 5 bases, with 9 bases remaining between them. Germline V gene data show CDR1 as GTSNPN and CDR2 as SVGIG (reference sequence). The CDR3 has 12 amino acids. The CDR3 loop reads CAWSSKWTEAFF. The DNA of the CDR3 is TGTGCCTGGAGTTCGAAGTGGACTGAAGCTTTCTTT.

The V call is TRBV5-6, the J call TRBJ1-3; D perhaps matches TRBD1 (6 bases). The CDR3 has 12 amino acids. V gave up 4 bases and J gave up 9 bases, with 11 bases separating them. Germline assignment: CDR1 SGHDT and CDR2 YYEEEE. The CDR3: CASSRRGTTIYF. For the CDR3, the DNA is TGTGCCAGCAGCCGCAGGGGTACCACCATATATTTT. The full variable domain, in which reference TRBV5-6 and TRBJ1-3 provide the parts outside the CDR3, is DAGVTQSPTHLIKTRGQQVTLRCSPKSGHDTVSWYQQALGQGPQFIFQYYEEEERQRGNFPDRFSGHQFPNYSSELNVNALLLGDSALYLCASSRRGTTIYFGEGSWLTVV.

The chain recombines TRBV27 with TRBJ2-7, with 7 positions matching TRBD1. Germline V gene lookup returns CDR1 MNHEY and CDR2 SMNVEV (reference sequence). The J segment lost 3 bases and the V segment lost 3 bases, leaving 5 bases of the junction unmatched. The CDR3 totals 14 residues. The CDR3 is CASSLVQGVYEQYF. The CDR3, as DNA: TGTGCCAGCAGTTTGGTTCAGGGGGTCTACGAGCAGTACTTC.

The rearrangement uses TRBV30 and TRBJ1-3; a weak D match, TRBD1 (5 bases). There are 16 residues in the CDR3. Looked up from germline, CDR1 is GTSNPN and CDR2 is SVGIG (reference sequence). With 0 bases removed from V and 0 bases from J, the gap between germline ends came to 12 bases. In DNA form, the CDR3 reads TGTGCCTGGAGTGTTAGAGGGACCAACTCTGGAAACACCATATATTTT. Its translation: CAWSVRGTNSGNTIYF.